The sample holds many counts of the clone carrying this T cell receptor (beta chain). Its antigen is undetermined. CD8+CD57+ cell expansion, shown by flow cytometry, had occurred in the patients selected for sequencing. TCR beta VDJ combinations and CDR3 sequences were profiled from genomic DNA. Using its own MiXCR run on the reads, TCRdb lists one record per CDR3 protein. The sample consists of about 200,000 distinct CDR3 sequences, almost 50% of them appearing once. The V end lost 4 bases, the J end lost 7 bases, and 7 bases lay between the germline ends. The germline V gene has CDR1 SGHDN and CDR2 FVKESK. CDR3 size: 11 residues. This specimen comes from a study of CD8+CD57+ T cells in acquired aplastic anemia. Study at large: DNA per sorted CD4+ or CD8+ sample ranged 0.2 to 27.4 ug, averaging around 3 ug.

Regarding the study as a whole: Patients and controls were not found to differ significantly in CD8+ Simpson's diversity.

Material: sorted CD4+, CD8+, or CD8+CD57+ T cells (not recorded which) from PBMCs. The chain carries TRBV14 and TRBJ1-1; D is unresolved. This receptor was identified in a human donor with aplastic anemia. The CDR3 is CASSPASEAFF. CDR3 in DNA: TGTGCCAGCAGCCCCGCTAGTGAAGCTTTCTTT.